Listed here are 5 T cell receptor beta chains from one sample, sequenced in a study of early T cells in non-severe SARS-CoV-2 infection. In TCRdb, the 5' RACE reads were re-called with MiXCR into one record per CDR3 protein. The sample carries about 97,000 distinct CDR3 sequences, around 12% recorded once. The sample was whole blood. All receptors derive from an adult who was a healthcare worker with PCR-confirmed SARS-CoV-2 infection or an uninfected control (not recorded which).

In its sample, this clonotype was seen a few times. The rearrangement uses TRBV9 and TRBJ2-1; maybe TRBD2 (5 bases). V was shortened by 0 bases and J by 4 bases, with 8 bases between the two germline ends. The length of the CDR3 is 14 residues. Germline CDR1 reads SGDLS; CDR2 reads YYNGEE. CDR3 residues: CASSVAGIYNEQFF. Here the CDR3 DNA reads TGTGCCAGCAGCGTAGCGGGGATTTACAATGAGCAGTTCTTC. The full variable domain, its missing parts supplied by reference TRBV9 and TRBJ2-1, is DSGVTQTPKHLITATGQRVTLRCSPRSGDLSVYWYQQSLDQGLQFLIQYYNGEERAKGNILERFSAQQFPDLHSELNLSSLELGDSALYFCASSVAGIYNEQFFGPGTRLTVL.

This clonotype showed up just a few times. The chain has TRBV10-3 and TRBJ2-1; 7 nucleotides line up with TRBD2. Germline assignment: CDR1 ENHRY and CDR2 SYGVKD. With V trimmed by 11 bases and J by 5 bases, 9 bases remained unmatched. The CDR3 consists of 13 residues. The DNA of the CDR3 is TGTGCCGCCAGCGGGACTTCCAACAATGAGCAGTTCTTC. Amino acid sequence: CAASGTSNNEQFF.

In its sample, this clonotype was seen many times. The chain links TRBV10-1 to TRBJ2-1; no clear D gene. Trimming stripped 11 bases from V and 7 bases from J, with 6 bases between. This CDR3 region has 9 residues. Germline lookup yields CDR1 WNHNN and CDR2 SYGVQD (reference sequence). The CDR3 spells CAGVNEQFF. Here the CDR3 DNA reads TGCGCCGGCGTGAATGAGCAGTTCTTC.

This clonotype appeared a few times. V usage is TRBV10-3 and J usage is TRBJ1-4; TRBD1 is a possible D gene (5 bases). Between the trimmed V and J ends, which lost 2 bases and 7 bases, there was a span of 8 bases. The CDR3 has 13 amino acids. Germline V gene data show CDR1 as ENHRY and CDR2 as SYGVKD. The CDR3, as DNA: TGTGCCATCAGTGAGGGGGCTCCTGAAAAACTGTTTTTT. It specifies CAISEGAPEKLFF.

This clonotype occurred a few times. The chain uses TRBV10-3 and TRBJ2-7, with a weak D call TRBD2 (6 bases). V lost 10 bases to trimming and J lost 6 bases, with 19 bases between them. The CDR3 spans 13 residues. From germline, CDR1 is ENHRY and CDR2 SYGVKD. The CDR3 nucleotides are TGTGCCACGGGAGCAAGGGTGCCCCCCGAGCAGTACTTC. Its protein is CATGARVPPEQYF.